This T cell receptor beta chain was profiled in a study of T cells in Graves' hyperthyroidism and ophthalmopathy. The source material, RNA transcripts, was used to amplify TCR beta CDR3 regions. Researchers ran a first-round RT-PCR on the TCR CDR3 using the HTBI primer set. One entry per CDR3 protein results from TCRdb running MiXCR on the multiplex PCR reads. This sample carries around 600,000 distinct CDR3 sequences, 14% of them seen once, and the ten largest clones take under 15%. General study points: Blood shared most expanded thyroid clonotypes above 0.001.

In regard to this clonotype: Antigen unknown. A much bigger clone sits one base away, suggesting this may be a read error.

The authors obtained PBMCs from 10 ml of fresh peripheral blood. This CDR3 comprises 13 residues. V was trimmed by 7 bases and J by 7 bases, leaving 16 bases between them. The sample was blood. This clonotype was obtained from a woman aged 45-65 years with Graves' ophthalmopathy. The rearrangement links TRBV12-3 or TRBV12-4 to TRBJ1-1; D is unclear. CDR3: CASTLLGRNEAFF. The CDR3, as DNA: TGTGCCAGCACCCTCCTGGGCAGAAATGAAGCTTTCTTT.